Sequencing of this T cell receptor (beta chain) was carried out in a study of control samples from healthy donors and cancer patients. This CDR3 spans 14 amino acids. Trimming shortened V by 1 base and J by 3 bases, and 10 bases separated the two germline ends. The germline V gene encodes CDR1 SGHAT and CDR2 FQNNGV. The data were produced by immunoSEQ multiplex PCR, yet TCRdb's version contains in-frame clones alone and is incomplete. The sample yields approximately 87,000 clones, 91% seen once. The sample comprised blood. This clonotype was obtained from a man aged 50-59 years in good health. The V call is TRBV11-2, the J call TRBJ2-7; perhaps TRBD1 as D (6 bases). The CDR3 here is CASSLGQAIYEQYF. The CDR3 DNA sequence: TGTGCCAGCAGCTTAGGACAGGCGATCTACGAGCAGTACTTC.